The next 18 T cell receptor beta chains were all read from a single sample in a study of blood T cell repertoires in COVID-19. Sequencing used immunoSEQ multiplex PCR; TCRdb keeps in-frame clones, though not all of them. The sample consists of about 280,000 clones, nearly 90% of them appearing once. Sequencing was performed on PBMCs or T cells enriched from blood (not recorded which). These receptors came from a woman under 30 with acute COVID-19.

The V and J genes are TRBV29-1 and TRBJ2-7; possibly TRBD1 for D (6 bases). Per the germline V gene, CDR1 is SQVTM and CDR2 is ANQGSEA. The CDR3 extends over 16 amino acids. Deletions cut 3 bases from V and 2 bases from J, with 20 bases between. The CDR3 sequence: CSVEGEGEQGAYEQYF. The CDR3 nucleotides are TGCAGCGTTGAGGGAGAGGGGGAACAGGGCGCCTACGAGCAGTACTTC.

In DNA form, the CDR3 reads TGTGCCAGCAGTTGGGGGCGCGCCCAGCCCCAGCATTTT. Translation: CASSWGRAQPQHF. The rearrangement joins TRBV12-3 or TRBV12-4 to TRBJ1-5, with D tentatively TRBD1 (6 bases). V was pared by 4 bases and J by 7 bases, with 11 bases between. This CDR3 is 13 amino acids long.

This chain uses TRBV5-4 with TRBJ1-1; a possible D gene is TRBD1 (5 bases). Germline V gives CDR1 SGHNT, CDR2 YYREEE (reference sequence). This CDR3 comprises 12 residues. Trimming took 4 bases from V and 5 from J, leaving 9 bases between them. The CDR3 protein is CASSPGRTEAFF. The CDR3 DNA follows: TGTGCCAGCAGCCCAGGGAGGACTGAAGCTTTCTTT.

The genes are TRBV7-2 and TRBJ2-1; the D gene is possibly TRBD1 (5 bases). Per the germline V gene, CDR1 is SGHTA and CDR2 is FQGNSA. The CDR3 consists of 15 residues. The germline V and J ends were trimmed by 3 bases and 8 bases, with 17 bases remaining between them. This chain's CDR3 is CASSFRSGKTDEQFF. CDR3 coding DNA: TGTGCCAGCAGCTTTCGGTCAGGGAAAACGGATGAGCAGTTCTTC. The full variable domain, its missing parts supplied by reference TRBV7-2 and TRBJ2-1, is GAGVSQSPSNKVTEKGKDVELRCDPISGHTALYWYRQSLGQGLEFLIYFQGNSAPDKSGLPSDRFSAERTGGSVSTLTIQRTQQEDSAVYLCASSFRSGKTDEQFFGPGTRLTVL.

The chain couples TRBV7-9 to TRBJ1-2; tentatively, D is TRBD1 (6 bases). The germline CDR1 and CDR2 sequences are SEHNR and FQNEAQ (reference sequence). V was trimmed by 5 bases and J by 8 bases, leaving 18 bases between them. This CDR3 comprises 14 residues. CDR3 nucleotides: TGTGCCAGCAGCGACCCTCGGACAGCAGAGGGCTACACCTTC. This encodes CASSDPRTAEGYTF.

The chain is built from TRBV7-8 and TRBJ2-3, with a tentative D call TRBD1 (6 bases). The germline CDR1 and CDR2 sequences are SGHVS and FQNEAQ. The CDR3 totals 15 residues. V was pared by 1 base and J by 2 bases, with 10 bases between. Written as DNA, the CDR3 is TGTGCCAGCAGCTTAGAATGGGACACCACAGATACGCAGTATTTT. Translation gives CASSLEWDTTDTQYF.

The rearrangement links TRBV28 to TRBJ2-7; 10 nucleotides align to TRBD2. This CDR3 is 14 amino acids long. Looked up from germline, CDR1 is MDHEN and CDR2 is SYDVKM. V trimming: 7 bases; J trimming: 4 bases; junction bases outside the gene matches: 7. The CDR3 is CASIDSGGRYEQYF. The CDR3 DNA follows: TGTGCCAGCATTGATAGCGGGGGGAGGTACGAGCAGTACTTC.

V is TRBV7-9 and J is TRBJ1-5; a weak D match, TRBD1 (6 bases). Looked up from germline, CDR1 is SEHNR and CDR2 is FQNEAQ (reference sequence). The CDR3 extends over 15 amino acids. The V gene lost 1 base and the J gene lost 7 bases, with 14 bases spanning the gap. The CDR3 loop is CASSLDGTIDQPQHF. In nucleotides, the CDR3 is TGTGCCAGCAGCTTAGATGGGACAATCGACCAGCCCCAGCATTTT.

The chain has TRBV28 and TRBJ2-1, with 9 bases lining up with TRBD2. The CDR3 spans 14 residues. Germline CDR1 and CDR2: MDHEN and SYDVKM. V lost 6 bases, J lost 8 bases, and 8 bases stayed unmatched. CDR3 amino acids: CASSRSGRLDEQFF. CDR3 DNA: TGTGCCAGCAGCCGGAGCGGGAGGCTGGATGAGCAGTTCTTC.

The V gene is TRBV5-1, the J gene TRBJ2-7; 10 bases are a match to TRBD1. Germline V gene lookup returns CDR1 SGHRS and CDR2 YFSETQ. The CDR3 spans 15 residues. The J segment lost 7 bases and the V segment lost 0 bases, leaving 7 bases of the junction unmatched. CDR3 protein: CASSLDGQGVWEQYF. DNA of the CDR3: TGCGCCAGCAGCTTGGACGGACAGGGGGTCTGGGAGCAGTACTTC. The complete variable domain, with remaining parts taken from reference TRBV5-1 and TRBJ2-7, reads KAGVTQTPRYLIKTRGQQVTLSCSPISGHRSVSWYQQTPGQGLQFLFEYFSETQRNKGNFPGRFSGRQFSNSRSEMNVSTLELGDSALYLCASSLDGQGVWEQYFGPGTRLTVT.

V gene TRBV12-5 combines with J gene TRBJ2-7, with D possibly TRBD1 on 6 matching bases. The V gene's germline CDR1 is LGHNT and CDR2 FRNRAP. Trimming stripped 5 bases from V and 3 bases from J, with 20 bases between. This CDR3 is 16 amino acids long. The CDR3, as DNA: TGTGCTAGTGGTCCCCCCTTGGGGGCCGGTCTCTACGAGCAGTACTTC. Translating it yields CASGPPLGAGLYEQYF.

The table lists this clone with many counts. The chain joins TRBV5-8 to TRBJ2-1, with 7 bases aligning to TRBD2. Trimming took 4 bases from V and 10 from J; bases not matched to a gene: 5. This CDR3 has 12 amino acids. Germline V gene data show CDR1 as SGHTS and CDR2 as YDEGEE. The CDR3: CASSIGLGEQFF. For the CDR3, the DNA is TGTGCCAGCAGCATAGGACTAGGAGAGCAGTTCTTC. Full variable domain (missing parts from reference TRBV5-8 and TRBJ2-1): EAGVTQSPTHLIKTRGQQATLRCSPISGHTSVYWYQQALGLGLQFLLWYDEGEERNRGNFPPRFSGRQFPNYSSELNVNALELEDSALYLCASSIGLGEQFFGPGTRLTVL.

This clone has only one observation. The chain employs TRBV7-8 and TRBJ2-5; D possibly corresponds to TRBD1 (6 bases). Trimming pared 4 bases from V and 7 bases from J, leaving 16 bases between. CDR1 and CDR2 (germline): SGHVS, FQNEAQ. The CDR3 spans 14 residues. The CDR3 bases are TGTGCCAGCAGCTCGTTGGACAGTGCAGGGACCCAGTACTTC. Protein sequence: CASSSLDSAGTQYF.

J is TRBJ1-1 and V is TRBV5-1; D might be TRBD1 (5 bases). The germline V gene encodes CDR1 SGHRS and CDR2 YFSETQ. This CDR3 region has 14 residues. The ends were cut back, 1 base at V and 5 bases at J, with 12 bases in the middle. In DNA, the CDR3 is TGCGCCAGCAGCTTGACAGCGGGGGATACTGAAGCTTTCTTT. Protein sequence: CASSLTAGDTEAFF.

The chain is built from TRBV30 and TRBJ2-7; TRBD2 matches at 10 bases. Losses at the gene ends were 3 bases for V and 1 base for J; bases not matched to a gene: 9. The CDR3 consists of 16 residues. Germline-derived CDR1 and CDR2 are GTSNPN and SVGIG (reference sequence). The CDR3 loop is CAWRRASGRVSYEQYF. DNA for the CDR3: TGTGCCTGGAGGAGGGCTAGCGGGAGAGTATCCTACGAGCAGTACTTC.

The V and J genes are TRBV18 and TRBJ1-4, with TRBD1 as a possible D gene (5 bases). This CDR3 is 15 amino acids long. Per germline, CDR1 KGHSH and CDR2 LQKENI. V lost 5 bases and J lost 4, with 14 bases in between. The DNA of the CDR3 is TGTGCCAGCTCATCTCAAACAGGTGATAATGAAAAACTGTTTTTT. Its translation is CASSSQTGDNEKLFF.

The chain links TRBV2 to TRBJ1-1; D remains ambiguous. Germline values: CDR1 SNHLY, CDR2 FYNNEI. Deletions cut 4 bases from V and 4 bases from J, with 13 bases between. This CDR3 has 14 amino acids. The CDR3 DNA is TGTGCCAGCAGTGCTGAGGGATCTCGCACTGAAGCTTTCTTT. Its translation is CASSAEGSRTEAFF.

The rearrangement uses TRBV30 and TRBJ1-6; D is undetermined. The CDR3 totals 16 residues. The germline V and J ends were trimmed by 4 bases and 0 bases, with 13 bases remaining between them. From germline, CDR1 is GTSNPN and CDR2 SVGIG (reference sequence). This CDR3 reads CAWTEKWSSYNSPLHF. The CDR3, as DNA: TGTGCCTGGACCGAGAAGTGGAGCTCCTATAATTCACCCCTCCACTTT.